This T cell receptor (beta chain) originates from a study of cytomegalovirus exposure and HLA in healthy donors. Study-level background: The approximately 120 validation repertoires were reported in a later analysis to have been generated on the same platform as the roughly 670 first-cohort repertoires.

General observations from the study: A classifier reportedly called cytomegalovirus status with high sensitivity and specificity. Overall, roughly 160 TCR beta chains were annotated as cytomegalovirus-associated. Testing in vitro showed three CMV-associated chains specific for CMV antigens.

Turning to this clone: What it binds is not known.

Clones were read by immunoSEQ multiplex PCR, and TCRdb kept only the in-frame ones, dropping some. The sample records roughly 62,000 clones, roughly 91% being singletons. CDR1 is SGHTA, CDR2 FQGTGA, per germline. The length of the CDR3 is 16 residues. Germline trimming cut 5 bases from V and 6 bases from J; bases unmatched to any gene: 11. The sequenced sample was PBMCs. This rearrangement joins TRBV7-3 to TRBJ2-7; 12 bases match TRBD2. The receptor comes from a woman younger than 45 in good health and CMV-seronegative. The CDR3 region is CASSPPRLAGDREQYF. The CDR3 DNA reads TGTGCCAGCAGCCCGCCCAGACTAGCGGGAGACCGCGAGCAGTACTTC.